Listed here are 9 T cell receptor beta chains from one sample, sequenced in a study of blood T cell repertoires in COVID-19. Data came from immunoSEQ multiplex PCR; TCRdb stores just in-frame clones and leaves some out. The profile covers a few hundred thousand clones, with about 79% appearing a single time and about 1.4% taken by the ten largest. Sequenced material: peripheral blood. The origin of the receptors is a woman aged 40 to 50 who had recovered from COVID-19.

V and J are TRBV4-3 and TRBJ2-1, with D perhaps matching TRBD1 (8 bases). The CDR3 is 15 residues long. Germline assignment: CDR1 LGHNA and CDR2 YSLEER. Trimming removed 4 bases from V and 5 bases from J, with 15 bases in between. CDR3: CASSRDRGGHNEQFF. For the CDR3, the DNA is TGCGCCAGCAGCCGAGACAGGGGAGGGCACAATGAGCAGTTCTTC.

In nucleotides, the CDR3 is TGTGCCAGCAGCTTAATTGGGCAGGGGGCGACGAACACTGAAGCTTTCTTT. It yields the protein CASSLIGQGATNTEAFF. The rearrangement uses TRBV7-6 and TRBJ1-1; 8 bases agree with TRBD1. V lost 2 bases, J lost 1 base, and 9 bases stayed unmatched. This CDR3 has 17 amino acids. CDR1 is SGHVS and CDR2 is FNYEAQ in the germline V gene.

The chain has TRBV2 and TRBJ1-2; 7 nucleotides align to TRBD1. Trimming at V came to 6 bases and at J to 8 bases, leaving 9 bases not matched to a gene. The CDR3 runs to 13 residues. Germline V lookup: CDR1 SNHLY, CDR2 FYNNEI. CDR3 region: CASRVGTEWGYTF. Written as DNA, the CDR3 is TGTGCCAGCAGGGTGGGGACAGAATGGGGCTACACCTTC.

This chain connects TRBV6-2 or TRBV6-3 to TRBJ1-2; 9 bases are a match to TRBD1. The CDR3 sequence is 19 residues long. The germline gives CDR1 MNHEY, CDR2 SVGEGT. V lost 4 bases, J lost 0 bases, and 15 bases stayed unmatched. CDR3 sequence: CASSFVAGTGFPANYGYTF. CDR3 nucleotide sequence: TGTGCCAGCAGTTTCGTTGCCGGGACAGGGTTCCCCGCTAACTATGGCTACACCTTC.

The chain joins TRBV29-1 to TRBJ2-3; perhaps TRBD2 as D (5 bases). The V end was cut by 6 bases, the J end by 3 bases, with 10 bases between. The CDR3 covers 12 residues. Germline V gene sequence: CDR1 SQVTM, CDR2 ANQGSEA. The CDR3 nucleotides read TGCAGCGTGGCACGGGGAACAGATACGCAGTATTTT. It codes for CSVARGTDTQYF.

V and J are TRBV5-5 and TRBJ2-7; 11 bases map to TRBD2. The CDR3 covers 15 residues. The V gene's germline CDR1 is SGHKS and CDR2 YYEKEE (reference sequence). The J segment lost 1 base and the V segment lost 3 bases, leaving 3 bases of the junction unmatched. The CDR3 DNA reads TGTGCCAGCAGCTACAGACTAGCGGGGTCCTACGAGCAGTACTTC. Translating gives CASSYRLAGSYEQYF.

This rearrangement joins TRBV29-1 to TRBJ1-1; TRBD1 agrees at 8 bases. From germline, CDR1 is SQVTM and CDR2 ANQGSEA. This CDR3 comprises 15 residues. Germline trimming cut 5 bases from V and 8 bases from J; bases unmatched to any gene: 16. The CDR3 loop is CSVLLSLTGASEAFF. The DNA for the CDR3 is TGCAGCGTTTTGCTGTCCCTGACAGGGGCGAGCGAAGCTTTCTTT.

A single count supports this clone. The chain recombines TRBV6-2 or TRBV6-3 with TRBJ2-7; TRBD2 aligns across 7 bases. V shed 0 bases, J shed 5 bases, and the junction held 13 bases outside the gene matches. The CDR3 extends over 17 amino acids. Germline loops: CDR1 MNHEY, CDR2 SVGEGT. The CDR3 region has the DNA TGTGCCAGCAGTTACTCCACCGGGGCTAGCGGAGTACACGAGCAGTACTTC. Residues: CASSYSTGASGVHEQYF.

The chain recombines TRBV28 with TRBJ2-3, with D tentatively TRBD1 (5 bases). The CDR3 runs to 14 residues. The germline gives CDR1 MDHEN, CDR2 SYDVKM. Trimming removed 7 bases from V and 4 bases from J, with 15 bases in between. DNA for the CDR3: TGTGCCAGCAAGGTGACAGTGTGGTCAGATACGCAGTATTTT. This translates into CASKVTVWSDTQYF.